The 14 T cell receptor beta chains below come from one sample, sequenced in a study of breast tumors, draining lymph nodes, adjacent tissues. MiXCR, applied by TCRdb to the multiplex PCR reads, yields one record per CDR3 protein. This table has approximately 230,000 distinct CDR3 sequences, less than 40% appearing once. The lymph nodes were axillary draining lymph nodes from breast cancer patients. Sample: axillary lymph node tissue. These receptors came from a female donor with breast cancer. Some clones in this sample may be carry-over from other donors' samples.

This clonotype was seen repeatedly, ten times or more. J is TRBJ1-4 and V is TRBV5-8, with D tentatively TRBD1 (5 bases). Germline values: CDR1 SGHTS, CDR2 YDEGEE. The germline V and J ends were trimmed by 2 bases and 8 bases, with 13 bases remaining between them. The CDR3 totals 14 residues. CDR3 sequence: CASSFGQGLEKLFF. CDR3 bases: TGTGCCAGCAGCTTCGGGCAGGGTTTAGAAAAACTGTTTTTT.

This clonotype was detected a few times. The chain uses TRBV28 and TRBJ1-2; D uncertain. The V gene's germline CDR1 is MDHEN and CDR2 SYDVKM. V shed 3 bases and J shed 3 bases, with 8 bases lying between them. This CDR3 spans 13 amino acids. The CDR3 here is CASSFADYYGYTF. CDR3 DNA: TGTGCCAGCAGTTTCGCGGACTACTATGGCTACACCTTC.

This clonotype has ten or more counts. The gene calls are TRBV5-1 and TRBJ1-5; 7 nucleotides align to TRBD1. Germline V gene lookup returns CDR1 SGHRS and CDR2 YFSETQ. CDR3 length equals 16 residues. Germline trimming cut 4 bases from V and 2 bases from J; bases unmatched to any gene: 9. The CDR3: CASSAGTEVGNQPQHF. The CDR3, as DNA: TGCGCCAGCAGCGCCGGGACAGAGGTGGGCAATCAGCCCCAGCATTTT.

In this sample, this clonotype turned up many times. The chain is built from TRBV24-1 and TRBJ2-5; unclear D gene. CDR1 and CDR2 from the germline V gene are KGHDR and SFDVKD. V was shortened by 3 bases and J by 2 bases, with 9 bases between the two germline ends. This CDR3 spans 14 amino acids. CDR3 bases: TGTGCCACCAGTGATCAGGCCTGGCAAGAGACCCAGTACTTC. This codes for CATSDQAWQETQYF.

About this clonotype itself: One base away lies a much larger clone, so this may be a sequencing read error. The CDR3 bases are TGCAGTGCCTCGGACAGGGGGCTGTCCTCCGAGCAGTACTTC. Its translation: CSASDRGLSSEQYF. The chain is built from TRBV20-1 and TRBJ2-7; TRBD1 agrees at 11 bases. CDR1 and CDR2 from the germline V gene are DFQATT and SNEGSKA (reference sequence). The CDR3 is 14 amino acids.

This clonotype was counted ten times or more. The DNA of the CDR3 is TGTGCCACCAGTGCCCCCACGAAGGGAACCTACGAGCAGTACTTC. Its protein is CATSAPTKGTYEQYF. V is TRBV24-1 and J is TRBJ2-7; D is ambiguous. Trimming shortened V by 5 bases and J by 2 bases, and 15 bases separated the two germline ends. CDR3 length: 15 amino acids. Germline loops: CDR1 KGHDR, CDR2 SFDVKD.

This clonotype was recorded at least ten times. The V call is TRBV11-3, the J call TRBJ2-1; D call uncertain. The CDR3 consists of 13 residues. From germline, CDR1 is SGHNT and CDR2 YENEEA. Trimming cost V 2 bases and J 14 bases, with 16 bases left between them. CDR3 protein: CASSLSGVLAEFF. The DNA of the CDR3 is TGTGCCAGCAGCTTATCAGGTGTCTTGGCGGAGTTCTTC.

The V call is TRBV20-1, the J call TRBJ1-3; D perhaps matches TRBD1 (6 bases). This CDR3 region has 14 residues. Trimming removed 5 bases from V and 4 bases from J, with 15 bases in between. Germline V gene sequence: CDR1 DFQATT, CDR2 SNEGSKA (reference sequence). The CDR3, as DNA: TGCAGTGCTCGCTCCGGGACATCGGGAAACACCATATATTTT. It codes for CSARSGTSGNTIYF.

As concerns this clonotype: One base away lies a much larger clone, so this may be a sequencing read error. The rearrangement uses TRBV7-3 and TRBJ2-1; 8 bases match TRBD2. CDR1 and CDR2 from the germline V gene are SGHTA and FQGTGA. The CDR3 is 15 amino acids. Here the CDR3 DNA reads TGTGCCAGCAGCTTACCCGGGAGGGCCCGTAATGAGCAGCTCTTC. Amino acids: CASSLPGRARNEQLF. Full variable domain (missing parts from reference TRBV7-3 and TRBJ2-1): GAGVSQTPSNKVTEKGKYVELRCDPISGHTALYWYRQSLGQGPEFLIYFQGTGAADDSGLPNDRFFAVRPEGSVSTLKIQRTERGDSAVYLCASSLPGRARNEQLFGPGTRLTVL.

This CDR3 is CASSEGEGSPLHF. The CDR3 DNA reads TGTGCCAGCAGTGAGGGGGAAGGATCACCCCTCCACTTT. The chain joins TRBV2 to TRBJ1-6, with D possibly TRBD1 on 5 matching bases. Germline-derived CDR1 and CDR2 are SNHLY and FYNNEI. The CDR3 totals 13 residues. Trimming removed 3 bases from V and 10 bases from J, with 10 bases in between.

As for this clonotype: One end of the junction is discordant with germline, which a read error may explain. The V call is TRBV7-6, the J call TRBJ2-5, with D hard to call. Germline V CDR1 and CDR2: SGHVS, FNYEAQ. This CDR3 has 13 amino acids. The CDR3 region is CASSLGSPETQYF. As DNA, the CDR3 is TGTGCTAGCAGCTTAGGGTCTCCGGAGACCCAGTACTTC. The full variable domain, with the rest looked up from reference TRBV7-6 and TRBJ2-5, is GAGVSQSPRYKVTKRGQDVALRCDPISGHVSLYWYRQALGQGPEFLTYFNYEAQQDKSGLPNDRFSAERPEGSISTLTIQRTEQRDSAMYRCASSLGSPETQYFGPGTRLLVL.

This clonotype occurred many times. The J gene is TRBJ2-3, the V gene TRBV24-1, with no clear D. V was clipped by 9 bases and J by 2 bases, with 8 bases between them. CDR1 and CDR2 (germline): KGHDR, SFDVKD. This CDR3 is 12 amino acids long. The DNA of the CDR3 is TGTGCCACCGCTACAGACACAGATACGCAGTATTTT. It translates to CATATDTDTQYF.

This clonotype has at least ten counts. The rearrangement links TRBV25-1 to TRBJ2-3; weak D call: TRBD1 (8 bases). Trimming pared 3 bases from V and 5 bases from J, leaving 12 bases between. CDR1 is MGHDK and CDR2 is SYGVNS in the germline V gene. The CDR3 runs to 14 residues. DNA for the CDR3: TGTGCCAGCAGTGAGACAGGGGAGGGAGATACGCAGTATTTT. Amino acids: CASSETGEGDTQYF. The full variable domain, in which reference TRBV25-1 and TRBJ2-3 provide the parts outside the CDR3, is EADIYQTPRYLVIGTGKKITLECSQTMGHDKMYWYQQDPGMELHLIHYSYGVNSTEKGDLSSESTVSRIRTEHFPLTLESARPSHTSQYLCASSETGEGDTQYFGPGTRLTVL.

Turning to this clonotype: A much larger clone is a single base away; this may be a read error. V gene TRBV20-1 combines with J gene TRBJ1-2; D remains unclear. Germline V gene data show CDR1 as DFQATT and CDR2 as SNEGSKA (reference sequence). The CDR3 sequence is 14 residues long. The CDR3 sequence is CSARVSNSNSGYTF. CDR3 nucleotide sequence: TGCAGTGCTAGAGTCTCCAACAGTAACTCTGGCTACACCTTC.